These T cell receptor beta chains were read from a single sample in a study of T-cell memory formation after mild COVID-19. TCRdb redid the calling of the 5' RACE reads with MiXCR, one entry per CDR3 protein. The sample comprises approximately 300,000 distinct CDR3 sequences, about 16% of which are singletons, and under 25% rests with the top ten. Sequencing used PBMCs or a T cell subset sorted from them (not recorded which). The receptors shown here come from a man younger than 35 who had mild COVID-19 (a few samples of this study predate the infection). Cell type and time point are not known. CDR3s include the opening cysteine and the closing phenylalanine or tryptophan. Each record gives: D gene, V gene, J gene, clone size, CDR3 DNA, CDR3 protein. The D gene is left open where the match is weak. Rows give clone size only sometimes, using once, few, many, or a class for an expanded clone.

NA	TRBV2	TRBJ2-5	many	TGTGCCAGCAGTGAAGAGGAGACCCAGTACTTC	CASSEEETQYF
TRBD2	TRBV7-9	TRBJ2-5	few	TGTGCCAGCAGATCGGGGACTAGCGTAGAGACCCAGTACTTC	CASRSGTSVETQYF
NA	TRBV6-2/TRBV6-3	TRBJ1-6	NA	TGTGCCAGCAGTTACTCCGGTTCACCCCTCCACTTT	CASSYSGSPLHF
NA	TRBV5-1	TRBJ1-3	few	TGCGCCAGCAAGGGTTTCAGCTCTGGAAACACCATATATTTT	CASKGFSSGNTIYF
NA	TRBV4-1	TRBJ2-2	many	TGCGCCAGCAGCCAAGCGTCTGGAACCGGGGAGCTGTTTTTT	CASSQASGTGELFF
TRBD2	TRBV5-1	TRBJ2-1	NA	TGCGCCAGCAGCTCAGAGGGAGCGGGGGTACCCTACAATGAGCAGTTCTTC	CASSSEGAGVPYNEQFF
TRBD1	TRBV5-1	TRBJ2-5	few	TGCGCCAGCAGCTACGACAGGGTAATCGGGGAGACCCAGTACTTC	CASSYDRVIGETQYF
NA	TRBV6-2/TRBV6-3	TRBJ2-1	few	TGTGCCAGCAGTTACCGGCAGGGCCTGTACAATGAGCAGTTCTTC	CASSYRQGLYNEQFF
TRBD1	TRBV19	TRBJ1-1	few	TGTGCCACCTGGACAGGGAACACTGAAGCTTTCTTT	CATWTGNTEAFF
NA	TRBV4-3	TRBJ1-4	few	TGCGCCAGCAGCCAAGTTCTCTCCGGATTCCCTTCAACTAATGAAAAACTGTTTTTT	CASSQVLSGFPSTNEKLFF
TRBD2	TRBV7-9	TRBJ2-1	NA	TGTGCCAGCAGCTCGACTAGCGGGGGGCCCCCCGCGTACAATGAGCAGTTCTTC	CASSSTSGGPPAYNEQFF